Each of the 31 T cell receptor beta chains below was sequenced from the same sample in a study of shared clonotypes between healthy human individuals. TCRdb keeps only in-frame clones here, not all; method: immunoSEQ multiplex PCR. The sample holds 2 million to 3 million clones, approximately 90% seen once. The sequenced sample was naive CD4+ T cells sorted from blood. As for subset: CD45RA+ positively selected. The receptors stem from a young man in good health.

This clone has a handful of counts. The chain couples TRBV2 to TRBJ1-5; D unresolved. This CDR3 is 14 amino acids long. The germline V and J ends were trimmed by 6 bases and 0 bases, with 9 bases remaining between them. Germline CDR1 and CDR2: SNHLY and FYNNEI. The CDR3: CASRTLHSNQPQHF. For the CDR3, the DNA is TGTGCCAGCAGGACCCTCCATAGCAATCAGCCCCAGCATTTT.

In this sample, this clone turned up a few times. Other DNA sequences from this sample encode an identical CDR3 as well. The V gene is TRBV2, the J gene TRBJ1-1; 7 positions match TRBD1. V lost 5 bases and J lost 4; bases outside the gene matches: 7. Germline CDR1 is SNHLY and CDR2 is FYNNEI. The CDR3 has 14 residues. Here the CDR3 reads CASSQQGMGTEAFF. The CDR3 coding sequence is TGTGCCAGCAGTCAACAGGGGATGGGCACTGAAGCTTTCTTT.

This chain connects TRBV29-1 to TRBJ2-6; a possible D gene is TRBD2 (5 bases). Germline CDR1 is SQVTM and CDR2 is ANQGSEA. This CDR3 contains 18 residues. V was clipped by 4 bases and J by 0 bases, with 19 bases between them. DNA for the CDR3: TGCAGCGTTGGTATTGGGTACAGACTAAGCTCTGGGGCCAACGTCCTGACTTTC. Translating gives CSVGIGYRLSSGANVLTF.

The chain joins TRBV6-5 to TRBJ2-7; 9 nucleotides line up with TRBD1. CDR1 and CDR2 (germline): MNHEY, SVGAGI. This CDR3 is 15 amino acids long. J gave up 5 bases and V 0 bases, and 5 bases lay outside the gene matches. The CDR3 spells CASSYSSDRGNEQYF. In nucleotides, the CDR3 is TGTGCCAGCAGTTACTCCTCGGACAGGGGCAACGAGCAGTACTTC.

V gene TRBV6-5 combines with J gene TRBJ2-7; D may be TRBD2 (6 bases). This CDR3 spans 13 amino acids. Germline V CDR1 and CDR2: MNHEY, SVGAGI. Between the trimmed V and J ends, which lost 7 bases and 0 bases, there was a span of 10 bases. The chain's CDR3 is CASKRGISYEQYF. In DNA, the CDR3 is TGTGCCAGCAAACGCGGGATCTCCTACGAGCAGTACTTC.

J is TRBJ2-1 and V is TRBV2; weak D call: TRBD2 (5 bases). Germline CDR1 is SNHLY and CDR2 is FYNNEI. The CDR3 loop spans 13 amino acids. The V gene lost 7 bases and the J gene lost 7 bases, with 14 bases spanning the gap. CDR3 residues: CASNGLASNEQFF. In DNA form, the CDR3 reads TGTGCCAGCAACGGACTCGCCTCTAATGAGCAGTTCTTC.

This chain joins TRBV30 and TRBJ2-1; the D gene could be TRBD1 or TRBD2 (5 bases each). The CDR3 spans 13 residues. Germline lookup yields CDR1 GTSNPN and CDR2 SVGIG (reference sequence). V lost 4 bases and J lost 3, with 10 bases in between. The CDR3 protein is CAWNSGGYNEQFF. The CDR3 region has the DNA TGTGCCTGGAACTCTGGGGGCTACAATGAGCAGTTCTTC.

The chain uses TRBV6-6 and TRBJ1-1; D gene ambiguous. V lost 8 bases to trimming and J lost 1 base, with 14 bases between them. The CDR3 contains 14 residues. Germline values: CDR1 MNHNY, CDR2 SVGAGI (reference sequence). In nucleotides, the CDR3 is TGTGCCAGCTTCCCAACTGCCACGAACACTGAAGCTTTCTTT. Its protein product is CASFPTATNTEAFF.

A few counts support this clone. V and J are TRBV20-1 and TRBJ2-5; D uncertain. CDR3 length: 10 residues. Germline V gene data show CDR1 as DFQATT and CDR2 as SNEGSKA (reference sequence). The CDR3 sequence is CTCCQETQYF. The CDR3 DNA reads TGCACCTGCTGCCAAGAGACCCAGTACTTC.

The rearrangement joins TRBV18 to TRBJ2-7, with D perhaps TRBD2 (6 bases). Trimming removed 3 bases at V and 7 bases at J, with 16 bases between. Germline V CDR1 and CDR2: KGHSH, LQKENI. This CDR3 has 14 amino acids. The chain's CDR3 is CASSPSGLIREQYF. DNA of the CDR3: TGTGCCAGCTCACCCTCGGGACTGATCAGAGAGCAGTACTTC. Complete variable domain (other parts from reference TRBV18 and TRBJ2-7): NAGVMQNPRHLVRRRGQEARLRCSPMKGHSHVYWYRQLPEEGLKFMVYLQKENIIDESGMPKERFSAEFPKEGPSILRIQQVVRGDSAAYFCASSPSGLIREQYFGPGTRLTVT.

V gene TRBV7-9 combines with J gene TRBJ2-5; D call uncertain. Germline assignment: CDR1 SEHNR and CDR2 FQNEAQ (reference sequence). V dropped 0 bases and J dropped 4 bases, with 12 bases sitting between them. This CDR3 has 15 amino acids. The CDR3 protein is CASSLAGILRETQYF. CDR3 DNA: TGTGCCAGCAGCTTAGCAGGGATCCTCCGAGAGACCCAGTACTTC.

The chain recombines TRBV28 with TRBJ2-7; unclear D gene. This CDR3 region has 15 residues. Looked up from germline, CDR1 is MDHEN and CDR2 is SYDVKM. The V end was cut by 1 base, the J end by 5 bases, with 15 bases between. The CDR3 DNA sequence: TGTGCCAGCAGTTTATCAGGCCTCCTCTCTCACGAGCAGTACTTC. Residues: CASSLSGLLSHEQYF.

The chain couples TRBV5-1 to TRBJ2-1; D is possibly TRBD2 (5 bases). The CDR3 loop spans 14 amino acids. Germline CDR1 and CDR2: SGHRS and YFSETQ. Trimming left V 4 bases short and J 2 bases short, with 10 bases between. CDR3 sequence reads: CASSAGVAYNEQFF. The CDR3 nucleotides read TGCGCCAGCAGCGCCGGGGTTGCCTACAATGAGCAGTTCTTC.

The chain uses TRBV6-1 and TRBJ2-5; D might be TRBD2 (5 bases). Trimming took off 5 bases at V and 5 bases at J, with 18 bases between the two ends. This CDR3 is 15 amino acids long. Germline V gives CDR1 MNHNS, CDR2 SASEGT. The CDR3 DNA sequence: TGTGCCAGCAGTTTTCTAGCTATCGAGTATGAGACCCAGTACTTC. Translation gives CASSFLAIEYETQYF.

The chain uses TRBV11-2 and TRBJ2-7, with D possibly being TRBD1 (5 bases). The V and J ends lost 0 bases and 6 bases respectively, with 6 bases between them. From germline, CDR1 is SGHAT and CDR2 FQNNGV. The CDR3 is 12 residues long. This CDR3 reads CASSLEGAEQYF. CDR3 sequence (DNA): TGTGCCAGCAGCTTAGAAGGGGCCGAGCAGTACTTC. The full variable domain, its missing parts supplied by reference TRBV11-2 and TRBJ2-7, is EAGVAQSPRYKIIEKRQSVAFWCNPISGHATLYWYQQILGQGPKLLIQFQNNGVVDDSQLPKDRFSAERLKGVDSTLKIQPAKLEDSAVYLCASSLEGAEQYFGPGTRLTVT.

The chain has TRBV5-4 and TRBJ1-4; no reliable D call. From germline, CDR1 is SGHNT and CDR2 YYREEE (reference sequence). CDR3 length: 14 amino acids. Trimming removed 4 bases at V and 6 bases at J, with 13 bases between. The CDR3 sequence: CASSLGRPDEKLFF. The DNA for the CDR3 is TGTGCCAGCAGCCTAGGGAGGCCGGATGAAAAACTGTTTTTT.

The chain employs TRBV29-1 and TRBJ1-2; 10 bases match TRBD1. Germline V gene lookup returns CDR1 SQVTM and CDR2 ANQGSEA. With V trimmed by 3 bases and J by 4 bases, 5 bases remained unmatched. The CDR3 has 14 residues. The CDR3 here is CSVDPGQGFYGYTF. In DNA form, the CDR3 reads TGCAGCGTTGATCCGGGACAGGGGTTCTATGGCTACACCTTC. Full variable domain (missing parts from reference TRBV29-1 and TRBJ1-2): SAVISQKPSRDICQRGTSLTIQCQVDSQVTMMFWYRQQPGQSLTLIATANQGSEATYESGFVIDKFPISRPNLTFSTLTVSNMSPEDSSIYLCSVDPGQGFYGYTFGSGTRLTVV.

The V and J genes are TRBV5-6 and TRBJ2-5; the D is unclear. V shed 0 bases and J shed 4 bases, with 10 bases lying between them. The CDR3 has 14 amino acids. Germline V gene lookup returns CDR1 SGHDT and CDR2 YYEEEE. The CDR3: CASSLVGVGETQYF. CDR3 bases: TGTGCCAGCAGCTTGGTTGGGGTTGGAGAGACCCAGTACTTC.

This clone appeared a few times. This chain joins TRBV5-4 and TRBJ2-7, with 8 bases identical to TRBD1. Trimming at V came to 3 bases and at J to 8 bases, leaving 10 bases not matched to a gene. Germline V gives CDR1 SGHNT, CDR2 YYREEE (reference sequence). The CDR3 is 14 amino acids. CDR3 sequence (DNA): TGTGCCAGCAGCTCCCCCGGGACAGGTTTGCAGCAGTACTTC. Translation gives CASSSPGTGLQQYF.

This clone was detected a few times. Other DNA sequences within the sample encode an identical CDR3. This sequence joins TRBV30 and TRBJ1-2, with no clear D. This CDR3 comprises 13 residues. Germline V gene sequence: CDR1 GTSNPN, CDR2 SVGIG (reference sequence). V was clipped by 0 bases and J by 1 base, with 6 bases between them. In nucleotides, the CDR3 is TGTGCCTGGAGTGTACCGGGTAACTATGGCTACACCTTC. The encoded protein is CAWSVPGNYGYTF.

The V call is TRBV28, the J call TRBJ1-1; D is undetermined. The V gene's germline CDR1 is MDHEN and CDR2 SYDVKM. The CDR3 length is 11 residues. Trimming took off 2 bases at V and 11 bases at J, with 9 bases between the two ends. The DNA for the CDR3 is TGTGCCAGCAGTTTAAGCATGTCGGCTTTCTTT. Translating it yields CASSLSMSAFF.

V gene TRBV9 combines with J gene TRBJ2-1; D ambiguous. V lost 0 bases, J lost 0 bases, and 7 bases lay in between. Germline V gene lookup returns CDR1 SGDLS and CDR2 YYNGEE. The CDR3 has 15 residues. Here the CDR3 reads CASSVVGDSYNEQFF. CDR3 sequence (DNA): TGTGCCAGCAGCGTAGTTGGAGACTCCTACAATGAGCAGTTCTTC.

As to this clone: The sample holds other DNA sequences that translate to the same CDR3. The J gene is TRBJ1-1, the V gene TRBV18, with TRBD1 matching over 7 bases. The CDR3 length is 14 residues. Per germline, CDR1 KGHSH and CDR2 LQKENI. Trimming cost V 6 bases and J 1 base; bases outside gene matches: 5. CDR3 region: CASSIQGSNTEAFF. For the CDR3, the DNA is TGTGCCAGCTCCATACAGGGGTCGAACACTGAAGCTTTCTTT.

This clone was counted only a few times. This same CDR3 is encoded by further DNA sequences in the sample. The chain joins TRBV28 to TRBJ1-2, with TRBD1 matching over 7 bases. This CDR3 is built from 14 residues. V shed 5 bases, J shed 8 bases, and the junction held 11 bases outside the gene matches. Germline lookup yields CDR1 MDHEN and CDR2 SYDVKM. CDR3 nucleotides: TGTGCCAGCAGTCTTGGACAGGCCAGTTACGGCTACACCTTC. As protein: CASSLGQASYGYTF.

The chain couples TRBV6-1 to TRBJ1-2, with TRBD1 matching over 8 bases. CDR1 and CDR2 from the germline V gene are MNHNS and SASEGT. There are 15 residues in the CDR3. J lost 2 bases, V lost 1 base, and 3 bases had no gene match. CDR3 in amino acids: CASSEVRTGNYGYTF. The DNA for the CDR3 is TGTGCCAGCAGTGAAGTCCGGACAGGGAACTATGGCTACACCTTC.

The CDR3 nucleotides are TGTGCCAGCAGTGAGCAGGTCAGGGGATTTGCAGATACGCAGTATTTT. Translating it yields CASSEQVRGFADTQYF. The chain has TRBV6-1 and TRBJ2-3; tentative D call: TRBD1 (6 bases). This CDR3 is 16 amino acids long. CDR1 MNHNS and CDR2 SASEGT come from the germline V gene. V was clipped by 3 bases and J by 4 bases, with 17 bases between them.

This chain uses TRBV30 with TRBJ2-3; 9 bases map to TRBD2. Germline CDR1 reads GTSNPN; CDR2 reads SVGIG (reference sequence). The CDR3 is 15 residues long. The V segment lost 1 base and the J segment 11 bases; nucleotides outside the gene matches: 13. The DNA for the CDR3 is TGTGCCTGGAGTGCCTCCCTTATAGGAGCGGGGGGGCAGTATTTT. Its translation: CAWSASLIGAGGQYF.

The rearrangement links TRBV7-8 to TRBJ2-3, with 9 bases that match TRBD1. This CDR3 comprises 16 residues. The V and J ends lost 3 bases and 1 base, in that order; junction bases with no gene match: 5. The germline gives CDR1 SGHVS, CDR2 FQNEAQ. CDR3 loop: CASSLQTGGGTDTQYF. CDR3 DNA: TGTGCCAGCAGCTTGCAAACAGGGGGCGGCACAGATACGCAGTATTTT.

The chain carries TRBV13 and TRBJ2-3; D may be TRBD2 (6 bases). The V gene's germline CDR1 is PRHDT and CDR2 FYEKMQ (reference sequence). The CDR3 is 12 residues long. V gave up 5 bases and J gave up 11 bases, with 14 bases separating them. CDR3 sequence: CASSEAPREQYF. CDR3 coding DNA: TGTGCCAGCAGCGAAGCGCCGCGGGAGCAGTATTTT. Looking up the rest from reference TRBV13 and TRBJ2-3 gives the full variable domain: AAGVIQSPRHLIKEKRETATLKCYPIPRHDTVYWYQQGPGQDPQFLISFYEKMQSDKGSIPDRFSAQQFSDYHSELNMSSLELGDSALYFCASSEAPREQYFGPGTRLTVL.

The J gene is TRBJ2-1, the V gene TRBV7-2; D uncertain. CDR1 and CDR2 (germline): SGHTA, FQGNSA. V lost 1 base and J 5 bases, leaving 18 bases between the germline ends. CDR3 length equals 17 residues. The CDR3 coding sequence is TGTGCCAGCAGCTTAGTGGATGGCAGGTACCTGAACAATGAGCAGTTCTTC. It specifies CASSLVDGRYLNNEQFF.

The chain is built from TRBV6-1 and TRBJ1-1; the D is unclear. Trimming shortened V by 5 bases and J by 1 base, and 8 bases separated the two germline ends. This CDR3 has 13 residues. Germline CDR1 reads MNHNS; CDR2 reads SASEGT. Here the CDR3 DNA reads TGTGCCAGCAGTTTTCCAGCGAACACTGAAGCTTTCTTT. It specifies CASSFPANTEAFF.